These 26 T cell receptor beta chains were all obtained from the same sample, sequenced in a study of T cells after yellow fever vaccination. One entry per CDR3 protein, called by TCRdb with MiXCR from the 5' RACE reads. The sample has under 400,000 distinct CDR3 sequences; roughly an eighth are singletons. The sample consisted of CD4+ T cells sorted from PBMCs, taken 15 days after the yellow fever booster vaccination. Every receptor here comes from a man aged 18 to 29 who received the YFV17D yellow fever vaccine.

This clonotype was observed a handful of times. The genes are TRBV4-1 and TRBJ2-4, with TRBD1 identical over 10 bases. The germline V gene has CDR1 MGHRA and CDR2 YSYEKL. The CDR3 runs to 17 residues. Trimming removed 5 bases from V and 1 base from J; junction bases left unmatched: 8. The CDR3 DNA reads as TGCGCCAGCAGCGATATCCCGGGACAGGGGGCCAAAAACATTCAGTACTTC. It codes for CASSDIPGQGAKNIQYF.

Written as DNA, the CDR3 is TGTGCCAGCAGCCCCGGGACTCCTGGAAACACCATATATTTT. Its protein is CASSPGTPGNTIYF. This chain uses TRBV9 with TRBJ1-3; a possible D gene is TRBD1 (5 bases). The CDR3 totals 14 residues. Trimming removed 4 bases from V and 2 bases from J, with 10 bases in between. The germline CDR1 and CDR2 sequences are SGDLS and YYNGEE.

This clonotype turned up a few times. This chain connects TRBV6-5 to TRBJ2-3; 7 bases match TRBD2. V lost 5 bases to trimming and J lost 2 bases; unmatched junction nucleotides: 13. This CDR3 is built from 17 residues. Germline-derived CDR1 and CDR2 are MNHEY and SVGAGI. The CDR3 is CASSRRQGGWNTDTQYF. DNA for the CDR3: TGTGCCAGCAGTCGAAGGCAGGGAGGGTGGAACACAGATACGCAGTATTTT.

A few counts support this clonotype. This chain links TRBV27 with TRBJ1-1, with D possibly being TRBD1 (5 bases). Trimming took 4 bases from V and 4 from J, leaving 10 bases between them. CDR1 and CDR2 from the germline V gene are MNHEY and SMNVEV (reference sequence). The CDR3 consists of 13 residues. The CDR3 DNA follows: TGTGCCAGCAGTTCTTTCAGGGCCACTGAAGCTTTCTTT. Translated: CASSSFRATEAFF.

This clonotype was detected only a few times. The V and J genes are TRBV12-3 or TRBV12-4 and TRBJ2-5, with no clear D. V lost 3 bases and J 0 bases, leaving 8 bases between the germline ends. CDR3 length equals 14 residues. This chain's CDR3 is CASSFATYQETQYF. In DNA form, the CDR3 reads TGTGCCAGCAGTTTCGCAACATACCAAGAGACCCAGTACTTC.

The chain carries TRBV20-1 and TRBJ1-2; D call uncertain. The germline V gene has CDR1 DFQATT and CDR2 SNEGSKA (reference sequence). CDR3 length: 13 amino acids. Trimming pared 5 bases from V and 0 bases from J, leaving 10 bases between. CDR3 region: CSALAVANYGYTF. For the CDR3, the DNA is TGCAGTGCTCTGGCTGTAGCTAACTATGGCTACACCTTC.

The chain's CDR3 is CSARGPGTGSGDTQYF. The CDR3 bases are TGCAGTGCTAGAGGTCCCGGGACAGGGTCGGGAGATACGCAGTATTTT. The rearrangement uses TRBV20-1 and TRBJ2-3; TRBD1 aligns across 9 bases. Looked up from germline, CDR1 is DFQATT and CDR2 is SNEGSKA (reference sequence). The junction had 10 bases not matched to a gene; V was cut back by 1 base and J by 5 bases. The CDR3 runs 16 residues.

This chain connects TRBV25-1 to TRBJ2-2; TRBD1 is a possible D gene (5 bases). Germline V CDR1 and CDR2: MGHDK, SYGVNS. V was trimmed by 7 bases and J by 4 bases, leaving 10 bases between them. The CDR3 contains 13 residues. CDR3 loop: CASNSRVTGELFF. CDR3 coding DNA: TGTGCCAGCAATTCCAGGGTCACCGGGGAGCTGTTTTTT.

V and J are TRBV12-3 or TRBV12-4 and TRBJ1-5; D might be TRBD1 (6 bases). The V gene lost 6 bases and the J gene lost 5 bases, with 17 bases spanning the gap. CDR3 length equals 15 residues. The CDR3 is CASSPTSGVHQPQHF. The CDR3 coding sequence is TGTGCCAGCAGCCCTACCTCAGGGGTCCATCAGCCCCAGCATTTT.

This clonotype appeared a few times. The DNA for the CDR3 is TGCAGTGCTAGAGGACTAGCGGGGGGGCAAGCTCTTGAGCAGTTCTTC. Encoded protein: CSARGLAGGQALEQFF. V and J are TRBV20-1 and TRBJ2-1; 14 nucleotides match TRBD2. J gave up 9 bases and V 1 base, and 8 bases lay outside the gene matches. Per germline, CDR1 DFQATT and CDR2 SNEGSKA (reference sequence). This CDR3 region has 16 residues.

In this sample, this clonotype turned up many times. V gene TRBV29-1 combines with J gene TRBJ1-2; 10 bases are a match to TRBD1. V lost 5 bases, J lost 4 bases, and 4 bases stayed unmatched. The germline gives CDR1 SQVTM, CDR2 ANQGSEA. The CDR3 consists of 13 residues. CDR3 DNA: TGCAGCGTTTCCGGGACAGGGGTCTATGGCTACACCTTC. Translated: CSVSGTGVYGYTF.

In its sample, this clonotype was seen a few times. The chain has TRBV20-1 and TRBJ2-3; 10 bases are a match to TRBD2. Germline-derived CDR1 and CDR2 are DFQATT and SNEGSKA (reference sequence). With 2 bases clipped from V and 9 bases from J, the junction kept 11 bases outside the gene matches. The CDR3 runs to 15 residues. CDR3 protein: CSARPPAVAGGTQYF. The DNA for the CDR3 is TGCAGTGCTAGACCCCCGGCGGTAGCGGGGGGAACGCAGTATTTT.

This clonotype showed up many times. This chain links TRBV9 with TRBJ1-1; D call uncertain. The germline V gene has CDR1 SGDLS and CDR2 YYNGEE. V lost 0 bases and J lost 4, with 7 bases in between. This CDR3 is built from 13 residues. The CDR3 here is CASSVEAVTEAFF. As DNA, the CDR3 is TGTGCCAGCAGCGTAGAAGCGGTCACTGAAGCTTTCTTT.

This clonotype was found a few times. V is TRBV5-1 and J is TRBJ1-4; TRBD1 matches at 8 bases. After removal of 4 bases from V and 8 bases from J, the junction contained 10 bases not matched to a gene. The germline gives CDR1 SGHRS, CDR2 YFSETQ. CDR3 size: 15 residues. The CDR3 here is CASSTGQAGFEKLFF. As DNA, the CDR3 is TGCGCCAGCAGCACGGGACAGGCTGGTTTCGAAAAACTGTTTTTT.

The CDR3 DNA follows: TGTGCCAGCGGGCAGGGCCGATTCTACGAGCAGTACTTC. Residues: CASGQGRFYEQYF. This chain joins TRBV6-5 and TRBJ2-7; a possible D gene is TRBD1 (5 bases). CDR3 length equals 13 residues. CDR1 is MNHEY, CDR2 SVGAGI, per germline. The V and J ends lost 8 bases and 3 bases respectively, with 14 bases between them.

This clonotype occurred many times. The rearrangement links TRBV5-1 to TRBJ2-1, with D perhaps TRBD2 (6 bases). V shed 4 bases and J shed 4 bases, with 9 bases lying between them. This CDR3 contains 13 residues. CDR1 and CDR2 from the germline V gene are SGHRS and YFSETQ. The CDR3, as DNA: TGCGCCAGCAGCCAACTAGCTTACAATGAGCAGTTCTTC. This translates into CASSQLAYNEQFF.

The chain is built from TRBV20-1 and TRBJ2-4, with TRBD1 as a possible D gene (6 bases). CDR3 size: 16 residues. Germline-derived CDR1 and CDR2 are DFQATT and SNEGSKA (reference sequence). Trimming stripped 0 bases from V and 6 bases from J, with 18 bases between. Here the CDR3 DNA reads TGCAGTGCTAGAGATCAGGGTGGTGTAGGGGGAAACATTCAGTACTTC. This gives the protein CSARDQGGVGGNIQYF.

The chain couples TRBV11-2 to TRBJ2-2; 7 bases agree with TRBD1. In germline, CDR1 is SGHAT, CDR2 FQNNGV. V trimming: 5 bases; J trimming: 5 bases; junction bases outside the gene matches: 5. The CDR3 consists of 14 residues. The CDR3 DNA sequence: TGTGCCAGCAGCCACACAGGGGTTACCGGGGAGCTGTTTTTT. Translation gives CASSHTGVTGELFF. The complete variable domain, with remaining parts taken from reference TRBV11-2 and TRBJ2-2, reads EAGVAQSPRYKIIEKRQSVAFWCNPISGHATLYWYQQILGQGPKLLIQFQNNGVVDDSQLPKDRFSAERLKGVDSTLKIQPAKLEDSAVYLCASSHTGVTGELFFGEGSRLTVL.

This clonotype was picked up many times. The CDR3 sequence is CASSLSRDDPSGANVLTF. Written as DNA, the CDR3 is TGCGCCAGCAGCTTATCCCGGGACGACCCCTCTGGGGCCAACGTCCTGACTTTC. The chain combines TRBV5-1 with TRBJ2-6; the D call may be TRBD1 or TRBD2 (5 bases each). Germline V lookup: CDR1 SGHRS, CDR2 YFSETQ. With 2 bases removed from V and 0 bases from J, the gap between germline ends came to 15 bases. CDR3 length: 18 residues.

This clonotype was detected a few times. The chain carries TRBV7-9 and TRBJ1-1, with TRBD1 identical over 8 bases. V gave up 5 bases and J gave up 0 bases; unmatched junction bases: 11. Germline lookup yields CDR1 SEHNR and CDR2 FQNEAQ (reference sequence). The CDR3 loop spans 17 amino acids. Here the CDR3 DNA reads TGTGCCAGCAGCGCGAGGACAGGGCGTACTATGAACACTGAAGCTTTCTTT. Its translation is CASSARTGRTMNTEAFF.

This clonotype was picked up a small number of times. This chain uses TRBV6-6 with TRBJ2-1, with 9 bases lining up with TRBD2. V was clipped by 6 bases and J by 0 bases; unmatched bases: 6. Germline-derived CDR1 and CDR2 are MNHNY and SVGAGI (reference sequence). This CDR3 has 16 residues. CDR3 coding DNA: TGTGCCAGCAGCGACCTAGCGGGGAGCTCCTACAATGAGCAGTTCTTC. Amino acid sequence: CASSDLAGSSYNEQFF.

The CDR3 is CSARSWRESTDTQYF. CDR3 nucleotide sequence: TGCAGTGCTAGAAGCTGGCGGGAGAGCACAGATACGCAGTATTTT. The rearrangement links TRBV20-1 to TRBJ2-3; 7 nucleotides align to TRBD2. This CDR3 comprises 15 residues. Losses at the gene ends were 2 bases for V and 0 bases for J; bases not matched to a gene: 5. Germline loops: CDR1 DFQATT, CDR2 SNEGSKA (reference sequence).

This clonotype has more than one count but fewer than ten. The chain joins TRBV4-3 to TRBJ2-1; no definite D call. Germline assignment: CDR1 LGHNA and CDR2 YSLEER. This CDR3 has 16 amino acids. Trimming shortened V by 0 bases and J by 6 bases, and 15 bases separated the two germline ends. The CDR3: CASSQDWLVLSNEQFF. The CDR3 nucleotides read TGCGCCAGCAGCCAAGATTGGCTAGTTCTGAGCAATGAGCAGTTCTTC.

This clonotype was counted between two and nine times. The chain joins TRBV12-3 or TRBV12-4 to TRBJ2-3, with D possibly matching TRBD1 (6 bases). This CDR3 spans 15 amino acids. Trimming stripped 1 base from V and 2 bases from J, with 10 bases between. The CDR3 coding sequence is TGTGCCAGCAGTTTAGTGGGGGCCGACACAGATACGCAGTATTTT. Amino acid sequence: CASSLVGADTDTQYF.

In its sample, this clonotype was seen many times. V and J are TRBV15 and TRBJ2-3; no reliable D call. This CDR3 comprises 16 residues. Per germline, CDR1 LNHNV and CDR2 YYDKDF (reference sequence). V was pared by 2 bases and J by 4 bases, with 16 bases between. The CDR3 sequence: CATSRSYGTLSDTQYF. The CDR3 nucleotides read TGTGCCACCAGCAGATCATACGGTACTCTGTCAGATACGCAGTATTTT.

The rearrangement links TRBV6-5 to TRBJ1-4; D call uncertain. The V end was cut by 2 bases, the J end by 8 bases, with 15 bases between. CDR1 and CDR2 (germline): MNHEY, SVGAGI. CDR3 length: 15 amino acids. CDR3: CASSYHRAGKEKLFF. The CDR3 nucleotides are TGTGCCAGCAGTTACCACCGTGCGGGGAAAGAAAAACTGTTTTTT.